This TCR beta chain is drawn from a study of cytomegalovirus exposure and HLA in healthy donors. Vbeta (60) and Jbeta (13) primers were used in the PCR. Some clones are missing from TCRdb's copy, which holds only in-frame ones; the method was immunoSEQ multiplex PCR. The sample consists of about 73,000 clones, roughly 70% of them appearing once. Turning to this clone: The antigen is undetermined.

In germline, CDR1 is SGHRS, CDR2 YFSETQ. V dropped 0 bases and J dropped 1 base, with 7 bases sitting between them. The CDR3 is made up of 15 amino acids. Study results and caveats: A later analysis associated 15,000 to 20,000 TCR beta sequences with HLA alleles at a 0.05 false discovery rate. Donors belonging to an Asian-associated ancestry cluster reportedly showed fewer N-insertions in productive TCRs than the approximately 640-donor mean, according to what a later analysis found.

This sequence was found in a man between 65 and 85 years old in good health and CMV-seronegative. The chain employs TRBV5-1 and TRBJ2-2; weak D call: TRBD1 (5 bases). The sample taken for sequencing was PBMCs. Here the CDR3 DNA reads TGCGCCAGCAGCTTGGACGGACAGAACACCGGGGAGCTGTTTTTT. Amino acid sequence: CASSLDGQNTGELFF.